Below, 3 T cell receptor beta chains from the same sample are listed, as sequenced in a study of blood T cell repertoires in COVID-19. The repertoire was sequenced with immunoSEQ multiplex PCR; TCRdb's copy has only in-frame clones and lacks some. The sample carries roughly 120,000 clones, 92% recorded once. The sequencing sample was made of peripheral blood. These TCRs come from a man between 50 and 59 years old with COVID-19, enrolled during active disease.

The chain combines TRBV6-5 with TRBJ1-5, with 8 bases lining up with TRBD1. Losses at the gene ends were 2 bases for V and 6 bases for J; bases not matched to a gene: 3. Per germline, CDR1 MNHEY and CDR2 SVGAGI. This CDR3 has 14 residues. CDR3 DNA: TGTGCCAGCAGTTACCAGGGGGCCAGTCAGCCCCAGCATTTT. It codes for CASSYQGASQPQHF.

The rearrangement links TRBV29-1 to TRBJ2-1; tentative D call: TRBD1 (7 bases). Germline CDR1 reads SQVTM; CDR2 reads ANQGSEA. The CDR3 contains 13 residues. Trimming took 6 bases from V and 7 from J, leaving 16 bases between them. The CDR3 DNA is TGCAGCGTCAGGGGGGACAGTATGAATGAGCAGTTCTTC. This sequence encodes CSVRGDSMNEQFF.

The chain links TRBV27 to TRBJ2-5; D is perhaps TRBD1 (6 bases). Germline lookup yields CDR1 MNHEY and CDR2 SMNVEV (reference sequence). This CDR3 region has 14 residues. Trimming shortened V by 3 bases and J by 4 bases, and 12 bases separated the two germline ends. The CDR3 DNA reads TGTGCCAGCAGTTTGCACAGGGATCCAGAGACCCAGTACTTC. Translated: CASSLHRDPETQYF.